Each of the 17 T cell receptor beta chains below was sequenced from the same sample in a study of T cells in Graves' hyperthyroidism and ophthalmopathy. TCR beta CDR3 regions were amplified from RNA transcripts. RT-PCR in the first round (using the HTBI primer set) targeted the TCR CDR3. TCRdb called the multiplex PCR reads again in MiXCR, with one record for every CDR3 protein. The sample consists of hundreds of thousands of distinct CDR3 sequences, about 12% of them appearing once. The sample comprised blood. The receptors derive from a woman aged 18-29 years with Graves' hyperthyroidism.

This clonotype appeared many times. The chain uses TRBV2 and TRBJ2-7; the match to TRBD1 covers 9 bases. V trimming: 7 bases; J trimming: 5 bases; junction bases outside the gene matches: 6. The CDR3 is 13 amino acids. Germline lookup yields CDR1 SNHLY and CDR2 FYNNEI. As DNA, the CDR3 is TGTGCCAGCAAACGGGACAGGGACGACGAGCAGTACTTC. It is translated as CASKRDRDDEQYF.

This clonotype was counted only a few times. The rearrangement uses TRBV7-2 and TRBJ1-1; D not certain. CDR1 and CDR2 from the germline V gene are SGHTA and FQGNSA. V lost 6 bases, J lost 5 bases, and 13 bases lay in between. CDR3 length: 13 amino acids. CDR3 protein: CASRTTRWTEAFF. Written as DNA, the CDR3 is TGTGCCAGCAGAACAACTCGTTGGACTGAAGCTTTCTTT.

This clonotype was counted at least ten times. The V call is TRBV2, the J call TRBJ2-5; D is uncertain. The germline V and J ends were trimmed by 5 bases and 1 base, with 8 bases remaining between them. Germline V gives CDR1 SNHLY, CDR2 FYNNEI. This CDR3 has 13 residues. CDR3 coding DNA: TGTGCCAGCAGTCGAGGTTTCCAAGAGACCCAGTACTTC. This codes for CASSRGFQETQYF.

This clonotype occurred many times. The rearrangement joins TRBV2 to TRBJ1-6; tentative D call: TRBD1 (6 bases). Trimming pared 7 bases from V and 2 bases from J, leaving 15 bases between. The CDR3 extends over 16 amino acids. Per germline, CDR1 SNHLY and CDR2 FYNNEI. The CDR3 region has the DNA TGTGCCAGCAAGGGGGGATTAGTCCCCTATAATTCACCCCTCCACTTT. It specifies CASKGGLVPYNSPLHF.

With regard to this clonotype: A junction end diverges from the germline sequence, so it may reflect a read error. V and J are TRBV28 and TRBJ1-4; 7 bases are a match to TRBD1. This CDR3 contains 14 residues. Germline loops: CDR1 MDHEN, CDR2 SYDVKM. Here the CDR3 reads CASNPGQLNEKLLF. CDR3 coding DNA: TGTGCCAGCAACCCGGGACAGCTTAATGAAAAACTGCTTTTT. Using reference TRBV28 and TRBJ1-4 for the parts outside the CDR3, the full variable domain is DVKVTQSSRYLVKRTGEKVFLECVQDMDHENMFWYRQDPGLGLRLIYFSYDVKMKEKGDIPEGYSVSREKKERFSLILESASTNQTSMYLCASNPGQLNEKLLFGSGTQLSVL.

This chain uses TRBV2 with TRBJ2-7; the match to TRBD1 covers 9 bases. This CDR3 comprises 13 residues. V lost 8 bases, J lost 7 bases, and 9 bases stayed unmatched. Germline loops: CDR1 SNHLY, CDR2 FYNNEI. CDR3 region: CASDRGAWVEQYF. CDR3 DNA sequence: TGTGCCAGCGACAGGGGGGCTTGGGTAGAGCAGTACTTC. Variable domain in full (rest from reference TRBV2 and TRBJ2-7): EPEVTQTPSHQVTQMGQEVILRCVPISNHLYFYWYRQILGQKVEFLVSFYNNEISEKSEIFDDQFSVERPDGSNFTLKIRSTKLEDSAMYFCASDRGAWVEQYFGPGTRLTVT.

This clonotype was counted ten times or more. The rearrangement links TRBV18 to TRBJ2-1; D is possibly TRBD2 (5 bases). V lost 0 bases to trimming and J lost 10 bases, with 13 bases between them. Germline V gene data show CDR1 as KGHSH and CDR2 as LQKENI. The length of the CDR3 is 14 residues. The CDR3 DNA follows: TGTGCCAGCTCACCACCACCGGGTGGACTGGAGCAGTTCTTC. It codes for CASSPPPGGLEQFF.

This clonotype was counted many times. The CDR3 loop reads CASRGGGYGYTF. CDR3 sequence (DNA): TGTGCCAGCCGGGGAGGGGGCTATGGCTACACCTTC. The chain uses TRBV6-1 and TRBJ1-2, with D perhaps TRBD1 (6 bases). V lost 8 bases to trimming and J lost 4 bases, with 11 bases between them. This CDR3 comprises 12 residues. Germline-derived CDR1 and CDR2 are MNHNS and SASEGT.

In its sample, this clonotype was seen many times. The chain links TRBV20-1 to TRBJ1-2, with D maybe TRBD1 (5 bases). The CDR3 runs to 13 residues. Germline V gene data show CDR1 as DFQATT and CDR2 as SNEGSKA (reference sequence). Trimming left V 6 bases short and J 4 bases short, with 15 bases between. The CDR3 bases are TGCAGTGCGCAACCGACAGCAGGCTATGGCTACACCTTC. It codes for CSAQPTAGYGYTF.

This clonotype was observed a handful of times. The chain joins TRBV4-3 to TRBJ2-5, with D tentatively TRBD2 (5 bases). Germline CDR1 LGHNA, CDR2 YSLEER. V dropped 4 bases and J dropped 4 bases, with 19 bases sitting between them. The CDR3 covers 16 residues. The CDR3 protein is CASSRVLGGLGETQYF. The CDR3 nucleotides are TGCGCCAGCAGCCGGGTTCTCGGAGGTCTGGGAGAGACCCAGTACTTC.

This clonotype was recorded many times. The V call is TRBV5-6, the J call TRBJ1-1; D ambiguous. This CDR3 has 11 amino acids. The germline gives CDR1 SGHDT, CDR2 YYEEEE. V gave up 4 bases and J gave up 11 bases, with 12 bases separating them. CDR3 residues: CASSGLFEAFF. CDR3 DNA: TGTGCCAGCAGCGGACTGTTCGAGGCTTTCTTT. The full variable domain, rest sourced from reference TRBV5-6 and TRBJ1-1, is DAGVTQSPTHLIKTRGQQVTLRCSPKSGHDTVSWYQQALGQGPQFIFQYYEEEERQRGNFPDRFSGHQFPNYSSELNVNALLLGDSALYLCASSGLFEAFFGQGTRLTVV.

This clonotype was picked up many times. The rearrangement joins TRBV29-1 to TRBJ2-3, with D hard to call. The CDR3 has 12 residues. The V end was cut by 0 bases, the J end by 4 bases, with 5 bases between. In germline, CDR1 is SQVTM, CDR2 ANQGSEA. CDR3 in DNA: TGCAGCGTTGAAGATCCAGCAGATACGCAGTATTTT. The encoded protein is CSVEDPADTQYF.

The sample holds many counts of this clonotype. The chain couples TRBV20-1 to TRBJ1-5, with 8 bases matching TRBD1. The CDR3 consists of 16 residues. From germline, CDR1 is DFQATT and CDR2 SNEGSKA (reference sequence). V lost 5 bases, J lost 2 bases, and 11 bases stayed unmatched. Written as DNA, the CDR3 is TGCAGTGCTGTGCCCCAGGGGGCGCAAGGCAATCAGCCCCAGCATTTT. It specifies CSAVPQGAQGNQPQHF.

This clonotype was counted ten times or more. J is TRBJ2-7 and V is TRBV27; D is ambiguous. Germline loops: CDR1 MNHEY, CDR2 SMNVEV (reference sequence). Trimming stripped 4 bases from V and 3 bases from J, with 4 bases between. CDR3 size: 11 residues. The CDR3 coding sequence is TGTGCCAGCAGTTCGATCTACGAGCAGTACTTC. This sequence encodes CASSSIYEQYF.

Many counts were recorded for this clonotype. The V and J genes are TRBV28 and TRBJ1-2; weak D call: TRBD1 (6 bases). There are 15 residues in the CDR3. The V end was cut by 3 bases, the J end by 3 bases, with 14 bases between. In germline, CDR1 is MDHEN, CDR2 SYDVKM. The CDR3 sequence: CASSFAQGDYYGYTF. For the CDR3, the DNA is TGTGCCAGCAGTTTCGCACAGGGTGATTACTATGGCTACACCTTC.

Ten or more counts support this clonotype. This chain links TRBV27 with TRBJ2-1, with 9 positions matching TRBD1. Germline CDR1 MNHEY, CDR2 SMNVEV (reference sequence). The CDR3 is made up of 12 amino acids. J gave up 10 bases and V 4 bases, and 2 bases lay outside the gene matches. The CDR3 DNA reads as TGTGCCAGCAGTTACAGGGGGCGCGAGCAGTTCTTC. Translated: CASSYRGREQFF.

This clonotype was observed many times. This chain links TRBV12-3 or TRBV12-4 with TRBJ1-2, with D uncertain. The CDR3 is made up of 14 amino acids. The V gene lost 4 bases and the J gene lost 5 bases, with 14 bases spanning the gap. CDR3 coding DNA: TGTGCCAGCAGTTCCGGGAGGTTCGGGTATGGCTACACCTTC. It specifies CASSSGRFGYGYTF.